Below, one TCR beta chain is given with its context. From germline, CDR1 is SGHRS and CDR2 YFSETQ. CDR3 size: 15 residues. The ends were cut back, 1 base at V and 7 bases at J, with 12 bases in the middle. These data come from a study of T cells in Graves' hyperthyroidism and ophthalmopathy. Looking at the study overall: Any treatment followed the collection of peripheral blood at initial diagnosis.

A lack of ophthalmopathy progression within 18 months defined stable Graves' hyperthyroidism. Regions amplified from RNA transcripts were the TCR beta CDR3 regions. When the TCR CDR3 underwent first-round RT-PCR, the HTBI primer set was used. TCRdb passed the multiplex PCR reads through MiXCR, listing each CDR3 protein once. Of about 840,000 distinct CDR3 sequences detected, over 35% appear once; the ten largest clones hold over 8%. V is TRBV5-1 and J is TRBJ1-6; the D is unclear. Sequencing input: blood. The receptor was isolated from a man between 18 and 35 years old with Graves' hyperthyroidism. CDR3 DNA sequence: TGCGCCAGCAGCTTGAATGGTCAGCCCAATTCACCCCTCCACTTT. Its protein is CASSLNGQPNSPLHF.